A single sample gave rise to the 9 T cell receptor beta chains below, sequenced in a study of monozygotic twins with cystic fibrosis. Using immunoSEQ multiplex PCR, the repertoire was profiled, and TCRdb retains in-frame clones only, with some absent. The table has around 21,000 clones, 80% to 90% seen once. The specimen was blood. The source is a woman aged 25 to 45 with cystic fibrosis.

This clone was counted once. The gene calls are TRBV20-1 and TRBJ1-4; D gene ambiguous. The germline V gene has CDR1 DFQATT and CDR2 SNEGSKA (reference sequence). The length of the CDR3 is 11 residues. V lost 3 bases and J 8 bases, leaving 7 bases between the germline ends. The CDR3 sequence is CSARVGEKLFF. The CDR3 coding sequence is TGCAGTGCTAGGGTCGGGGAAAAACTGTTTTTT.

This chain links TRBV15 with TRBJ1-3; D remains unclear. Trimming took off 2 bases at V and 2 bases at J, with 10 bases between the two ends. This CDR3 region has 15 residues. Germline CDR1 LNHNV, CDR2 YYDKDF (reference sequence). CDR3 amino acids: CATSRYAETGNTIYF. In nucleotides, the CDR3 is TGTGCCACCAGCAGATACGCAGAGACTGGAAACACCATATATTTT.

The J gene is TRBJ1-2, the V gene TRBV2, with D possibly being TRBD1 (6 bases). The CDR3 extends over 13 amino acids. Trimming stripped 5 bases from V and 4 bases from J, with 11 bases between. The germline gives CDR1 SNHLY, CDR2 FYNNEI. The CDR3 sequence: CASSPLQGYGYTF. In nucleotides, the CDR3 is TGTGCCAGCAGTCCCTTACAGGGCTATGGCTACACCTTC.

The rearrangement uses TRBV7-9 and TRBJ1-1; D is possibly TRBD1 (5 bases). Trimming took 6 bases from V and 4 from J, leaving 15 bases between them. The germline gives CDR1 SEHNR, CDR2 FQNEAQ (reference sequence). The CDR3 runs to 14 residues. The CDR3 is CASRPSWGGTEAFF. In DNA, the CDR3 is TGTGCCAGCAGACCCAGCTGGGGGGGCACTGAAGCTTTCTTT. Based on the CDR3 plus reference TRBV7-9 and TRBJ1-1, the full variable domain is DTGVSQNPRHKITKRGQNVTFRCDPISEHNRLYWYRQTLGQGPEFLTYFQNEAQLEKSRLLSDRFSAERPKGSFSTLEIQRTEQGDSAMYLCASRPSWGGTEAFFGQGTRLTVV.

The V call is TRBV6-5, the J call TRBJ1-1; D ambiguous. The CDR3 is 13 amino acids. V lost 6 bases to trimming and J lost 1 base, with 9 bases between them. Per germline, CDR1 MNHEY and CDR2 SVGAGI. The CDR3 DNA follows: TGTGCCAGCAGCCAGAGAAAGAACACTGAAGCTTTCTTT. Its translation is CASSQRKNTEAFF.

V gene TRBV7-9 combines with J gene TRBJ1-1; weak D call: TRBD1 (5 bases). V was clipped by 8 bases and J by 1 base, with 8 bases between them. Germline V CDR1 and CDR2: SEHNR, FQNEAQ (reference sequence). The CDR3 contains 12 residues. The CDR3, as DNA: TGTGCCAGCGGCGACAGGAACACTGAAGCTTTCTTT. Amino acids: CASGDRNTEAFF.

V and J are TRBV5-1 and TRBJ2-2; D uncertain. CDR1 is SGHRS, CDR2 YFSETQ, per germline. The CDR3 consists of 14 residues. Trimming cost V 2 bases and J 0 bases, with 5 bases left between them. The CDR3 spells CASSFLPNTGELFF. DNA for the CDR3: TGCGCCAGCAGCTTTTTACCGAACACCGGGGAGCTGTTTTTT. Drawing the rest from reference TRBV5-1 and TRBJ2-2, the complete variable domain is KAGVTQTPRYLIKTRGQQVTLSCSPISGHRSVSWYQQTPGQGLQFLFEYFSETQRNKGNFPGRFSGRQFSNSRSEMNVSTLELGDSALYLCASSFLPNTGELFFGEGSRLTVL.

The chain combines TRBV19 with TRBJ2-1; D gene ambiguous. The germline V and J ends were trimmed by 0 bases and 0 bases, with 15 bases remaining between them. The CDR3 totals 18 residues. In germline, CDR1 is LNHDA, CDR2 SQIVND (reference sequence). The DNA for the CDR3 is TGTGCCAGTAGTATAGAATCCCCTTTTGCGGCCTCCTACAATGAGCAGTTCTTC. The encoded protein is CASSIESPFAASYNEQFF.

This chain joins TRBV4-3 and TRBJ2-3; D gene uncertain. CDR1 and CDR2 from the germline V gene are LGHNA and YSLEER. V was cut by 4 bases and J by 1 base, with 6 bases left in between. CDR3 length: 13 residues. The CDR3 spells CASSPARTDTQYF. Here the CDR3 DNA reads TGCGCCAGCAGCCCCGCGCGCACAGATACGCAGTATTTT.